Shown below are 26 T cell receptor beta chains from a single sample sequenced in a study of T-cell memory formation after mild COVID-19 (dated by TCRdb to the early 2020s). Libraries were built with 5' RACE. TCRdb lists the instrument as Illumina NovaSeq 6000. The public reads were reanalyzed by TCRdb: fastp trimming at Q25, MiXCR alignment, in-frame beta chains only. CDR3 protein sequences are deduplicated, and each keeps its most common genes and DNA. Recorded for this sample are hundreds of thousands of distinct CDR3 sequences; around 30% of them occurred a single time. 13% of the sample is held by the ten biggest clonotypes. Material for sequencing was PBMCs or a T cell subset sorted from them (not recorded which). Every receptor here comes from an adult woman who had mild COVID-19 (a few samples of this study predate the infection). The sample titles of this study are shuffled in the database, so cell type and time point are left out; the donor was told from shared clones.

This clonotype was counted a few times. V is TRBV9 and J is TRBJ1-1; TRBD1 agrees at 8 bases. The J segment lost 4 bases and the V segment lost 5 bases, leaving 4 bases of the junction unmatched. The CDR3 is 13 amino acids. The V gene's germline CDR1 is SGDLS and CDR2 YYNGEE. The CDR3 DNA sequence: TGTGCCAGCAGGGACAGGGATAGCACTGAAGCTTTCTTT. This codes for CASRDRDSTEAFF.

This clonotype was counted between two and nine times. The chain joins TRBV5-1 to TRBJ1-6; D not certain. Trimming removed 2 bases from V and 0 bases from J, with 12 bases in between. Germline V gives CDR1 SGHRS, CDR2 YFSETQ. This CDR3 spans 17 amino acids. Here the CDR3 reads CASSFSSRSSYNSPLHF. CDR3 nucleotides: TGCGCCAGCAGCTTTAGTTCGAGGAGCTCCTATAATTCACCCCTCCACTTT.

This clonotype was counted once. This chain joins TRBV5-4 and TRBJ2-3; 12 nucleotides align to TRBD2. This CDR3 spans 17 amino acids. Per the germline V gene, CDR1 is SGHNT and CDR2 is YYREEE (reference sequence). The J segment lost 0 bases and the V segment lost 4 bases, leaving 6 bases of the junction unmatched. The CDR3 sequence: CASSIWTSGTSTDTQYF. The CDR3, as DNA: TGTGCCAGCAGCATCTGGACTAGCGGGACTAGCACAGATACGCAGTATTTT.

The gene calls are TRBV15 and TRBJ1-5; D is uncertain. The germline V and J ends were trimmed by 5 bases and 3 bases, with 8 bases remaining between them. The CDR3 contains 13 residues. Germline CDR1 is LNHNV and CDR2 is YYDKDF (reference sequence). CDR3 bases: TGTGCCACCAGCTTAGCAGTCAATCAGCCCCAGCATTTT. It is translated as CATSLAVNQPQHF.

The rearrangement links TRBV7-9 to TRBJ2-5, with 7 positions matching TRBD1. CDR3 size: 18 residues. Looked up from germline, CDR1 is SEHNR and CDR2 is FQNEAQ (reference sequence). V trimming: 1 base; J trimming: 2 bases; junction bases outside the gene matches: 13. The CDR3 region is CASSLVNRVGQPQETQYF. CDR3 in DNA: TGTGCCAGCAGCTTAGTCAATAGGGTGGGACAGCCTCAAGAGACCCAGTACTTC.

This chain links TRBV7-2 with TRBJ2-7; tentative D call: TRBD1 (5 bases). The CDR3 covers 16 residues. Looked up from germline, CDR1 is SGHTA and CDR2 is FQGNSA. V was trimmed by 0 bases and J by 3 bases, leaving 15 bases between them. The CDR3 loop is CASSLAPTVPRYEQYF. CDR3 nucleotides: TGTGCCAGCAGCTTAGCTCCGACAGTCCCTCGCTACGAGCAGTACTTC.

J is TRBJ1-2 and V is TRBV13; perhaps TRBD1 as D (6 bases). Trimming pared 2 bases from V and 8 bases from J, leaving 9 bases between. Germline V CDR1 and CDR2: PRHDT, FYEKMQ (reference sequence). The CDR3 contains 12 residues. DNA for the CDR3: TGTGCCAGCAGCTTAACCAGGGGAGGCTACACCTTC. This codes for CASSLTRGGYTF.

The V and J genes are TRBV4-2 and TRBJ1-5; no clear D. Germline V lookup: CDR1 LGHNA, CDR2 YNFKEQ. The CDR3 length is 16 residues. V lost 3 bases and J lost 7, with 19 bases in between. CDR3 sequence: CASSQGFRAGGQPQHF. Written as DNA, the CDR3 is TGTGCCAGCAGCCAGGGCTTCCGGGCGGGTGGACAGCCCCAGCATTTT.

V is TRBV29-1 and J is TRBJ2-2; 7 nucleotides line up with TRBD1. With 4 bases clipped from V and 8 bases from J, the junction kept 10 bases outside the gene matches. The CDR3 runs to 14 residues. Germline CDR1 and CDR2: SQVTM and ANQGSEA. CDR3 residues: CSVGGEGASGELFF. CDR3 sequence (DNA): TGCAGCGTTGGCGGCGAGGGGGCCTCAGGGGAGCTGTTTTTT.

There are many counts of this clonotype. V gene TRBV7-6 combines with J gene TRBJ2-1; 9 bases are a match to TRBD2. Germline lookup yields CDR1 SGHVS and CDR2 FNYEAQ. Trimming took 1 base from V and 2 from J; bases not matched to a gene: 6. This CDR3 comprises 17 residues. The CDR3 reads CASSLVSSGGTYNEQFF. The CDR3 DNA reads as TGTGCCAGCAGCTTAGTATCCAGCGGGGGGACCTACAATGAGCAGTTCTTC.

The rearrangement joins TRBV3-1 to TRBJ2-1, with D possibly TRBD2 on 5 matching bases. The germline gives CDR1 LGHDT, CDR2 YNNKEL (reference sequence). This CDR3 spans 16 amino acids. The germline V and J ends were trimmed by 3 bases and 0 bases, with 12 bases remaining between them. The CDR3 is CASSHDSASSYNEQFF. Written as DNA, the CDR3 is TGTGCCAGCAGCCATGATAGCGCGAGCTCCTACAATGAGCAGTTCTTC.

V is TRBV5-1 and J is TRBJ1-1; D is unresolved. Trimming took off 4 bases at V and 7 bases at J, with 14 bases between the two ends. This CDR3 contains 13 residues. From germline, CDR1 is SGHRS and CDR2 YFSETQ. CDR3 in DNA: TGCGCCAGCAGCGAGGGCACCGGTAGTGAAGCTTTCTTT. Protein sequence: CASSEGTGSEAFF.

For the CDR3, the DNA is TGTGCCAGCTCCGGGGCGGGGGGCCGAATAGAGACCCAGTACTTC. It specifies CASSGAGGRIETQYF. This rearrangement joins TRBV12-3 or TRBV12-4 to TRBJ2-5; 8 nucleotides line up with TRBD2. The ends lost 8 bases at V and 4 bases at J; junction bases unmatched: 12. The CDR3 is made up of 15 amino acids.

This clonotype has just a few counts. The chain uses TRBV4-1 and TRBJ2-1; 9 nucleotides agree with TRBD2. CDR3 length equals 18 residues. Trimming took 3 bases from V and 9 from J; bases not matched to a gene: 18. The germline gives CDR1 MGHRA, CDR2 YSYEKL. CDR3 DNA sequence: TGCGCCAGCAGCCACCTCCCGGCGGGGGGGCCGACTTACGGTGAGCAGTTCTTC. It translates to CASSHLPAGGPTYGEQFF.

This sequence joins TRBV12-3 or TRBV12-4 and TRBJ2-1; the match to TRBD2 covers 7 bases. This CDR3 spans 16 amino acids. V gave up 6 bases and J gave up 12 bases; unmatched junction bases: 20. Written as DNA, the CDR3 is TGTGCCAGCAGCCTTCCGCGGGAGTGTATACTCCTGGGGCAGTTCTTC. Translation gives CASSLPRECILLGQFF.

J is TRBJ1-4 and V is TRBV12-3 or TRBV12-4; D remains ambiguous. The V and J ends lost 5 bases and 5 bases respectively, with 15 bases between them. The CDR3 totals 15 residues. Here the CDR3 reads CASSALGRVNEKLFF. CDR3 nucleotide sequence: TGTGCCAGCAGTGCCCTCGGTCGAGTCAATGAAAAACTGTTTTTT.

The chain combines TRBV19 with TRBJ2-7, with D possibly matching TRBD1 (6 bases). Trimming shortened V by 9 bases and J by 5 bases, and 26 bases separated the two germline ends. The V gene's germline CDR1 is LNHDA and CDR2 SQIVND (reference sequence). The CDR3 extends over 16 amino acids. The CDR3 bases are TGTGCCAGAAAAAAGGGGTTGGGGATGGGACAAAACGAGCAGTACTTC. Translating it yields CARKKGLGMGQNEQYF.

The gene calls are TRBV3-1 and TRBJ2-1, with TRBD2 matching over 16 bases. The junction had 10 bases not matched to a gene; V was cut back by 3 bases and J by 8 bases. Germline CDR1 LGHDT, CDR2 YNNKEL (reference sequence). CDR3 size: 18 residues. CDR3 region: CASSHLGTSGGAADEQFF. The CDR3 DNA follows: TGTGCCAGCAGCCATCTCGGGACTAGCGGGGGGGCCGCGGATGAGCAGTTCTTC.

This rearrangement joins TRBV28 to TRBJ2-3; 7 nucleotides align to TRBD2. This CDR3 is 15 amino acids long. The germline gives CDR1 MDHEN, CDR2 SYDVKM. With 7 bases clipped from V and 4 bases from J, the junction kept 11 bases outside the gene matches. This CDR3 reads CASTSPHAGADTQYF. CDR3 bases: TGTGCCAGCACCTCACCGCATGCGGGAGCAGATACGCAGTATTTT.

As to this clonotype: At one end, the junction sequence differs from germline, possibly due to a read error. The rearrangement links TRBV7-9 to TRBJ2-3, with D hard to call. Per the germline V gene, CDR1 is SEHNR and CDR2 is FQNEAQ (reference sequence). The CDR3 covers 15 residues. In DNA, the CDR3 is TGTGCCAGCAGCCAAACCCTAAAAGGCACAGATACGCATTATTTT. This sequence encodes CASSQTLKGTDTHYF.

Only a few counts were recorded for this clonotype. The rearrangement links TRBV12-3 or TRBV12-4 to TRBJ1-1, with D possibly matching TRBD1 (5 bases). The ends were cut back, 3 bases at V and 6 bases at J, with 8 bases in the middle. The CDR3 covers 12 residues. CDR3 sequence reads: CASSFPRAEAFF. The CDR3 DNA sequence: TGTGCCAGCAGTTTTCCCAGGGCTGAAGCTTTCTTT.

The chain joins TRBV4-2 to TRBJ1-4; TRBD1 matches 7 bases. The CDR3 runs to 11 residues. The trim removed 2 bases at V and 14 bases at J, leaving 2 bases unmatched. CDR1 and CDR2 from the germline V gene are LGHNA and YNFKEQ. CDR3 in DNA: TGTGCCAGCAGCCAACGGGACAGCCTGTTTTTT. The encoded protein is CASSQRDSLFF.

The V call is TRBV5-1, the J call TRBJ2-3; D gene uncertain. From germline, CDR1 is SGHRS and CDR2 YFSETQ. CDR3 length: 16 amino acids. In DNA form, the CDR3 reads TGCGTCTCGGGTGCTGGCGCTGGAGTTCACCCAGATACGCAGTATTTT. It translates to CVSGAGAGVHPDTQYF.

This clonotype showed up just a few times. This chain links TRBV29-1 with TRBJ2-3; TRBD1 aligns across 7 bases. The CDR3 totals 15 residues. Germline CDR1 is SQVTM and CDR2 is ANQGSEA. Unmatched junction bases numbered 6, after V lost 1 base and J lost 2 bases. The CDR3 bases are TGCAGCGTTGAAGGGGGGACAGCCTTCACAGATACGCAGTATTTT. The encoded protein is CSVEGGTAFTDTQYF.

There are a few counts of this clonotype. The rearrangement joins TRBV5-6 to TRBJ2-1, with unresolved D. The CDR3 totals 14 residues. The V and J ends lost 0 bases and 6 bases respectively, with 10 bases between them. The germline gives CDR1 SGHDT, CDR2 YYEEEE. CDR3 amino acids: CASSLGEASNEQFF. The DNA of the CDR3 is TGTGCCAGCAGCTTGGGAGAGGCCAGCAATGAGCAGTTCTTC.

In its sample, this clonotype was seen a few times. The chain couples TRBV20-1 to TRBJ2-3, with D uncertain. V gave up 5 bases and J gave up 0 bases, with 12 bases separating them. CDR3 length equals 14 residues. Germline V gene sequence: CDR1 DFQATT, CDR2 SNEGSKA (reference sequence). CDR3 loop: CSAPEPYSTDTQYF. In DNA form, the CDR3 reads TGCAGTGCTCCGGAACCCTATAGCACAGATACGCAGTATTTT.